Below, one T cell receptor (beta chain) is given with its context. The antigen is not known. Compared with germline, one end of the junction differs, possibly owing to a read error. The TCR beta CDR3 region was amplified from genomic DNA, with two rounds of multiplex PCR being used for the amplification. Round-one PCR had primers specific to each TRBV and TRBJ gene. TCRdb recomputed calls from the multiplex PCR reads with MiXCR, one row per CDR3 protein. The sample has about 30,000 distinct CDR3 sequences, roughly 52% seen once. A volume of around 6.4 milliliters of peripheral blood was collected by draw at each of two time points. The germline V gene encodes CDR1 DFQATT and CDR2 SNEGSKA (reference sequence). This CDR3 has 16 amino acids. The source of the sample is a study of prognosis after radiotherapy for stage I lung cancer. Study information: Around twelve patients' tumors were adenocarcinoma, and seven patients' tumors were squamous cell carcinoma. Study results and limitations: Patients who had metastases reportedly showed TRBV and TRBJ gene usage that varied from that of patients who did not.

The source of this sequence is a donor over 45 with non-small cell lung cancer. The chain recombines TRBV20-1 with TRBJ2-1, with TRBD2 matching 15 bases. This specimen consisted of PBMCs, obtained before or after stereotactic body radiation therapy (not recorded which). The CDR3 bases are TGCAGTTCTAGACCTGGACTAGCGGGAGGGCCCAATGAGCAGTTCTTC. It translates to CSSRPGLAGGPNEQFF.